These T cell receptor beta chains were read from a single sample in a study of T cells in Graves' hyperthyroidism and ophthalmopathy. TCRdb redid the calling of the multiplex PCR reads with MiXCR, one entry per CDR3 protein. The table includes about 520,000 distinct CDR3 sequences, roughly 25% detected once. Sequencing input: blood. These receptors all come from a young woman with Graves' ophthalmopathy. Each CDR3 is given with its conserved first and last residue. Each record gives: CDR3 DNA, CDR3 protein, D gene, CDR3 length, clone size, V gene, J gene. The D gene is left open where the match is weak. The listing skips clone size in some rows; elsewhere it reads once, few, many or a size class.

cdr3_nt: TGCAGTGCTAGAGAACCTAGCGGGGGGAAGAGAGAGACCCAGTACTTC
cdr3_aa: CSAREPSGGKRETQYF
d_call: TRBD2
cdr3_length: 16
clone_size: many
v_call: TRBV20-1
j_call: TRBJ2-5

cdr3_nt: TGTGCCAGCTCACTACAATCAGGGCAAGAGACCCAGTACTTC
cdr3_aa: CASSLQSGQETQYF
d_call: -
cdr3_length: 14
clone_size: few
v_call: TRBV18
j_call: TRBJ2-5

cdr3_nt: TGTGCCAGCAGTGGACAGGGGGGAAATTCACCCCTCCACTTT
cdr3_aa: CASSGQGGNSPLHF
d_call: TRBD1
cdr3_length: 14
clone_size: many
v_call: TRBV25-1
j_call: TRBJ1-6

cdr3_nt: TGTGCCAGCAGTGAAGGGGTATGGGGGAACTATGGCTACACCTTC
cdr3_aa: CASSEGVWGNYGYTF
d_call: -
cdr3_length: 15
clone_size: few
v_call: TRBV2
j_call: TRBJ1-2

cdr3_nt: TGTGCCAGCACGCCGCGCGGGAGAGGTACAGATACGCAGTATTTT
cdr3_aa: CASTPRGRGTDTQYF
d_call: TRBD2
cdr3_length: 15
clone_size: -
v_call: TRBV6-1
j_call: TRBJ2-3

cdr3_nt: TGTGCCAGCAGTTACTCGGTGTTAGGGGCCTACGAGCAGTACTTC
cdr3_aa: CASSYSVLGAYEQYF
d_call: -
cdr3_length: 15
clone_size: -
v_call: TRBV6-5
j_call: TRBJ2-7

cdr3_nt: TGTGCCAGCAGTGAACGGGCAGAGCAGTACTTC
cdr3_aa: CASSERAEQYF
d_call: -
cdr3_length: 11
clone_size: -
v_call: TRBV6-1
j_call: TRBJ2-7

cdr3_nt: TGTGCCAGCAGTTACGGGACCTCCGTAGGGGATCCAGTGGAGCAGTACTTC
cdr3_aa: CASSYGTSVGDPVEQYF
d_call: -
cdr3_length: 17
clone_size: many
v_call: TRBV6-5
j_call: TRBJ2-7

cdr3_nt: TGCAGTGCCCCCCTGGTGGGTGAAACCAAGTACTTC
cdr3_aa: CSAPLVGETKYF
d_call: -
cdr3_length: 12
clone_size: -
v_call: TRBV20-1
j_call: TRBJ2-5

cdr3_nt: TGTGCCAGCAGCCTTTCGGAGCGCCCCCAGCATTTT
cdr3_aa: CASSLSERPQHF
d_call: -
cdr3_length: 12
clone_size: many
v_call: TRBV7-9
j_call: TRBJ1-5

cdr3_nt: TGTGCCATCAGTGACGGGAGAGGTTCAGGCGTGGGCGCTGAAGCTTTCTTT
cdr3_aa: CAISDGRGSGVGAEAFF
d_call: -
cdr3_length: 17
clone_size: many
v_call: TRBV10-3
j_call: TRBJ1-1

cdr3_nt: TGTGCCAGCAGTGAAGGGAGACAGGGCGGCACTGAAGCTTTCTTT
cdr3_aa: CASSEGRQGGTEAFF
d_call: TRBD1
cdr3_length: 15
clone_size: many
v_call: TRBV6-1
j_call: TRBJ1-1

cdr3_nt: TGTGCCAGCAGTTTATCCCCGGGACCGATGGACGTCTACGAGCAGTACTTC
cdr3_aa: CASSLSPGPMDVYEQYF
d_call: -
cdr3_length: 17
clone_size: few
v_call: TRBV27
j_call: TRBJ2-7

cdr3_nt: TGTGCCATCAGTGACGTGGGCACCGGGGAGCTGTTTTTT
cdr3_aa: CAISDVGTGELFF
d_call: -
cdr3_length: 13
clone_size: many
v_call: TRBV10-3
j_call: TRBJ2-2

cdr3_nt: TGTGCCAGCAGTTTATTCGTGGACAGCGAGCAGTACTTC
cdr3_aa: CASSLFVDSEQYF
d_call: -
cdr3_length: 13
clone_size: many
v_call: TRBV28
j_call: TRBJ2-7

cdr3_nt: TGTGCCAGCAGTTTGACAGGCAGCGATTACGAGCAGTACTTC
cdr3_aa: CASSLTGSDYEQYF
d_call: -
cdr3_length: 14
clone_size: few
v_call: TRBV12-3/TRBV12-4
j_call: TRBJ2-7

cdr3_nt: TGCAGTGCTTGGACTAGCGGGAGGTTGTTTTTT
cdr3_aa: CSAWTSGRLFF
d_call: TRBD2
cdr3_length: 11
clone_size: -
v_call: TRBV20-1
j_call: TRBJ2-2

cdr3_nt: TGTGCCAGCAGCCCGGGACAGCCAGGGTATGGCTACACCTTC
cdr3_aa: CASSPGQPGYGYTF
d_call: TRBD1
cdr3_length: 14
clone_size: few
v_call: TRBV5-4
j_call: TRBJ1-2

cdr3_nt: TGTGCCAGTAGACGCCCTGACAGGAACACTGAAGCTTTCTTT
cdr3_aa: CASRRPDRNTEAFF
d_call: -
cdr3_length: 14
clone_size: -
v_call: TRBV19
j_call: TRBJ1-1

cdr3_nt: TGTGCCAGCAGCTTGGCCCCTCTCCGCGAGCAGTACTTC
cdr3_aa: CASSLAPLREQYF
d_call: -
cdr3_length: 13
clone_size: -
v_call: TRBV5-6
j_call: TRBJ2-7

cdr3_nt: TGTGCCAGTTCACCCCACGGGGACTACGAGCAGTACTTC
cdr3_aa: CASSPHGDYEQYF
d_call: -
cdr3_length: 13
clone_size: many
v_call: TRBV19
j_call: TRBJ2-7

cdr3_nt: TGTGCCAGCAGTTACGTTGGGCATTCCTACGAGCAGTACTTC
cdr3_aa: CASSYVGHSYEQYF
d_call: -
cdr3_length: 14
clone_size: -
v_call: TRBV6-5
j_call: TRBJ2-7

cdr3_nt: TGTGCCAGCAGCCCAGCTGTCGGTACGCAGTATTTT
cdr3_aa: CASSPAVGTQYF
d_call: -
cdr3_length: 12
clone_size: -
v_call: TRBV3-1
j_call: TRBJ2-3

cdr3_nt: TGTGCCAGTAGCCCGGACAGAAGGTATGGCTACACCTTC
cdr3_aa: CASSPDRRYGYTF
d_call: -
cdr3_length: 13
clone_size: -
v_call: TRBV19
j_call: TRBJ1-2

cdr3_nt: TGTGCCTCCAACAGGTTTACCGGGGAGCTGTTTTTT
cdr3_aa: CASNRFTGELFF
d_call: -
cdr3_length: 12
clone_size: few
v_call: TRBV24-1
j_call: TRBJ2-2

cdr3_nt: TGTGCCACCAGTGATCGGACAGGGGATCAGCCCCAGCATTTT
cdr3_aa: CATSDRTGDQPQHF
d_call: TRBD1
cdr3_length: 14
clone_size: many
v_call: TRBV24-1
j_call: TRBJ1-5

cdr3_nt: TGTGCCAGCAGCTTGCCCCCGGTGGGGTACGAGCAGTACTTC
cdr3_aa: CASSLPPVGYEQYF
d_call: -
cdr3_length: 14
clone_size: -
v_call: TRBV7-2
j_call: TRBJ2-7

cdr3_nt: TGTGCCAGCGAGTGGGGGGCCAAGGGCTACACCTTC
cdr3_aa: CASEWGAKGYTF
d_call: -
cdr3_length: 12
clone_size: many
v_call: TRBV6-1
j_call: TRBJ1-2

cdr3_nt: TGCGCCAGCAGCCAAGATGCGGGGCGGCCCCAGCATTTT
cdr3_aa: CASSQDAGRPQHF
d_call: -
cdr3_length: 13
clone_size: -
v_call: TRBV4-1
j_call: TRBJ1-5

cdr3_nt: TGTGCCACCAGCAGATCCGGGACTAGCGGGGGGGCTGGGGCCAACGTCCTGACTTTC
cdr3_aa: CATSRSGTSGGAGANVLTF
d_call: TRBD2
cdr3_length: 19
clone_size: many
v_call: TRBV15
j_call: TRBJ2-6

cdr3_nt: TGTGCCAGCAGCCCCATGCGAGGAACAGATACGCAGTATTTT
cdr3_aa: CASSPMRGTDTQYF
d_call: -
cdr3_length: 14
clone_size: many
v_call: TRBV27
j_call: TRBJ2-3

cdr3_nt: TGTGCCAGCCGATCAAGTGCCAACACCGGGGAGCTGTTTTTT
cdr3_aa: CASRSSANTGELFF
d_call: -
cdr3_length: 14
clone_size: many
v_call: TRBV2
j_call: TRBJ2-2

cdr3_nt: TGTGCCAGCAGCCAAGGGCATCGAGACGCTGAAGCTTTCTTT
cdr3_aa: CASSQGHRDAEAFF
d_call: -
cdr3_length: 14
clone_size: -
v_call: TRBV3-1
j_call: TRBJ1-1

cdr3_nt: TGTGCCAGCAGCTTGGACGGCGGTCTGGTTTCCTACGAGCAGTACTTC
cdr3_aa: CASSLDGGLVSYEQYF
d_call: -
cdr3_length: 16
clone_size: many
v_call: TRBV5-6
j_call: TRBJ2-7

cdr3_nt: TGTGCCAGCAGTTACTCGAGACTAGCGGGGGGGCGCGGCGAGCAGTACTTC
cdr3_aa: CASSYSRLAGGRGEQYF
d_call: TRBD2
cdr3_length: 17
clone_size: -
v_call: TRBV6-5
j_call: TRBJ2-7

cdr3_nt: TGTGCCAGCAGTTCCCTTGATGCCCAGTACTTC
cdr3_aa: CASSSLDAQYF
d_call: -
cdr3_length: 11
clone_size: many
v_call: TRBV12-3/TRBV12-4
j_call: TRBJ2-5

cdr3_nt: TGCGCCAGCAGCATCGGGACAGGGGGGCATGCTTTCTTT
cdr3_aa: CASSIGTGGHAFF
d_call: TRBD1
cdr3_length: 13
clone_size: many
v_call: TRBV5-1
j_call: TRBJ1-1

cdr3_nt: TGCGCCAGCAGCCAAGTGGAGGTCTTGGAGACCCAGTACTTC
cdr3_aa: CASSQVEVLETQYF
d_call: -
cdr3_length: 14
clone_size: many
v_call: TRBV4-1
j_call: TRBJ2-5

cdr3_nt: TGTGCCAGCAGCATTAAGGGGTCTGGAAACACCATATATTTT
cdr3_aa: CASSIKGSGNTIYF
d_call: -
cdr3_length: 14
clone_size: many
v_call: TRBV28
j_call: TRBJ1-3

cdr3_nt: TGTGCCAGCAGTTTATTTGGCCTGAGCTCCTACGAGCAGTACTTC
cdr3_aa: CASSLFGLSSYEQYF
d_call: -
cdr3_length: 15
clone_size: -
v_call: TRBV28
j_call: TRBJ2-7

cdr3_nt: TGTGCCAGCAGCCCCCGGACAGGGCAGGATGGCTACACCTTC
cdr3_aa: CASSPRTGQDGYTF
d_call: TRBD1
cdr3_length: 14
clone_size: -
v_call: TRBV13
j_call: TRBJ1-2

cdr3_nt: TGCGCCAGCAGCTTGGAAGAGCCACAGAGGAACATTCGGTACTTC
cdr3_aa: CASSLEEPQRNIRYF
d_call: -
cdr3_length: 15
clone_size: -
v_call: TRBV5-1
j_call: TRBJ2-4

cdr3_nt: TGTGCCAGCAGTGCCTTGACAGGGGGCGATGAGCAGTTCTTC
cdr3_aa: CASSALTGGDEQFF
d_call: TRBD1
cdr3_length: 14
clone_size: few
v_call: TRBV6-1
j_call: TRBJ2-1